This T cell receptor (beta chain) was found in a study of T cell responses to AZD1222 COVID-19 vaccine. Points from the study as a whole: The CD4 TCRs associated with vaccination extended across spike and predominated at 160-218 and 743-854.

This clone was counted a single time. The antigen remains unidentified. The CDR3 contains 15 residues. Germline CDR1 reads SGHTA; CDR2 reads FQGTGA. J lost 3 bases, V lost 2 bases, and 4 bases had no gene match. Clones were read by immunoSEQ multiplex PCR, and TCRdb kept only the in-frame ones, dropping some. The repertoire holds approximately 100,000 clones, with around nine tenths as singletons. The chain employs TRBV7-3 and TRBJ2-7, with 10 bases lining up with TRBD1. The sequences come from peripheral blood, collected on day 0 of MenACWY control vaccination. This TCR was sampled from an adult in good health. The CDR3 coding sequence is TGTGCCAGCAGCTTAGGGACAGGGGATTACTACGAGCAGTACTTC. It translates to CASSLGTGDYYEQYF.